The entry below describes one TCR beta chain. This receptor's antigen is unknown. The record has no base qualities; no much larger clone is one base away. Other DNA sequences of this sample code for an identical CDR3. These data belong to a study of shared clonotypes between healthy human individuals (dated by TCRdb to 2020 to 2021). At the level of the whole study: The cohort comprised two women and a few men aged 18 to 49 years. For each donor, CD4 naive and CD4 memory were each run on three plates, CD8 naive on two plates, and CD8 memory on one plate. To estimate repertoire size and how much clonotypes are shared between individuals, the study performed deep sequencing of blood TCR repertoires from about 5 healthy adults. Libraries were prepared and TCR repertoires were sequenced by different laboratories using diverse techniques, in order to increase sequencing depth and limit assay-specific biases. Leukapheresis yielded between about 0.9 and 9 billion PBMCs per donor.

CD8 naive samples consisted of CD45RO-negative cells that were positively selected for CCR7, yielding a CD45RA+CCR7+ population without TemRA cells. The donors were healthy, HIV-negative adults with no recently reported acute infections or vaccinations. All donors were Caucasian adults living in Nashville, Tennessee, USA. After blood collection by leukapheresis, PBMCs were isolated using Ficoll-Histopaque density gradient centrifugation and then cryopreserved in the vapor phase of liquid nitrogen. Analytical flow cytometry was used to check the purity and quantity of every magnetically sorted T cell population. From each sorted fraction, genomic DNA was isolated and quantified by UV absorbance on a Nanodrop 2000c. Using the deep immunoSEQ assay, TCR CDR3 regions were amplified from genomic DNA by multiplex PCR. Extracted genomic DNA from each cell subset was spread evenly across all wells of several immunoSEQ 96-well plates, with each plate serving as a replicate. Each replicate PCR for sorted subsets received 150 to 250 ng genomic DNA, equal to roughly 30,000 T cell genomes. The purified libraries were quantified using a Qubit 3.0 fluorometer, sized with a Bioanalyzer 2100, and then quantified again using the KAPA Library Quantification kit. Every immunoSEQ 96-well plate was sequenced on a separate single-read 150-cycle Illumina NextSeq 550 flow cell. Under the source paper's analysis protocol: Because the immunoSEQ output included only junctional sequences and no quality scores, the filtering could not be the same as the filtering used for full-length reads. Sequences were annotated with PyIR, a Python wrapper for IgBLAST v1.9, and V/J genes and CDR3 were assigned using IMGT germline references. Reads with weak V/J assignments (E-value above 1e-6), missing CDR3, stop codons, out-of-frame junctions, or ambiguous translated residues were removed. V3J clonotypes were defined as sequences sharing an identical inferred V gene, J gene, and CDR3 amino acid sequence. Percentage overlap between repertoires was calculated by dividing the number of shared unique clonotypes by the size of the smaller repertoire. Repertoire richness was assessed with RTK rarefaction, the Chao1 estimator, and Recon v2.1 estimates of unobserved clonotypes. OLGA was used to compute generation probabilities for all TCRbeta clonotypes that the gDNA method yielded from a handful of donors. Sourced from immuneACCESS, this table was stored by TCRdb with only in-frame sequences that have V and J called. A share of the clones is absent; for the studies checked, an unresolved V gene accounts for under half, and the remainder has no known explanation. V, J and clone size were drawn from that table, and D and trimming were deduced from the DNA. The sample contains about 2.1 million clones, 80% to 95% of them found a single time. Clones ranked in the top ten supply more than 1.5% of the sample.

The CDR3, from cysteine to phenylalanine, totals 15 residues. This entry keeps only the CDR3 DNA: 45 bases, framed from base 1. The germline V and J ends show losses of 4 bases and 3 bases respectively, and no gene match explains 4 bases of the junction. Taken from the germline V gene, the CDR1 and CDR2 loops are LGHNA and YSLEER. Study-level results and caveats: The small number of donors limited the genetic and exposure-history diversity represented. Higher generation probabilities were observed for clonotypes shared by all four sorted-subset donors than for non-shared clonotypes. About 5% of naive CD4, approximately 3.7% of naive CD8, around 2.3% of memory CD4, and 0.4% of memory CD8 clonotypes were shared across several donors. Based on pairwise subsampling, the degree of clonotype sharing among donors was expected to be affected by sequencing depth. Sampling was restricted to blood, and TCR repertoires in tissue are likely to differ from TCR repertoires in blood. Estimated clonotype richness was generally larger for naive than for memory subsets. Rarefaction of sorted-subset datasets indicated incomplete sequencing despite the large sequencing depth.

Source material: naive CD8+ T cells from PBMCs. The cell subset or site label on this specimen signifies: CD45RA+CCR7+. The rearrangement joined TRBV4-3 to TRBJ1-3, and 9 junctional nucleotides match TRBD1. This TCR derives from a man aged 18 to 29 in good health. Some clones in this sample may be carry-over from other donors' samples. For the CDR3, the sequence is CASSPGTGSGNTIYF. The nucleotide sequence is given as TGCGCCAGCAGCCCGGGGACAGGGAGTGGAAACACCATATATTTT.